A single sample gave rise to the 9 T cell receptor beta chains below, sequenced in a study of T-cell reconstitution after alpha-beta-depleted transplantation in children. Unique molecular identifiers tagged the TCRbeta library. TCRdb fed the PCR reads into MiXCR, producing one record per CDR3 protein. The sample carries about 580,000 distinct CDR3 sequences, about a quarter recorded once. Sequenced material: PBMCs, taken before TCRalphabeta/CD19-depleted stem cell transplant. These receptors came from a boy younger than two with Wiskott-Aldrich syndrome, due to receive a stem cell transplant.

CDR3: CASSATGLYGYTF. The CDR3 DNA reads as TGTGCCAGCAGCGCGACGGGACTGTATGGCTACACCTTC. The V gene is TRBV12-3 or TRBV12-4, the J gene TRBJ1-2, with D possibly matching TRBD1 (5 bases). The CDR3 sequence is 13 residues long. Deletions cut 6 bases from V and 5 bases from J, with 13 bases between.

This clonotype has just a few counts. The chain carries TRBV5-1 and TRBJ2-2; no reliable D call. CDR1 and CDR2 from the germline V gene are SGHRS and YFSETQ. The CDR3 totals 15 residues. The germline V and J ends were trimmed by 5 bases and 4 bases, with 15 bases remaining between them. The CDR3 reads CASSPLGRSTGELFF. The CDR3 nucleotides are TGCGCCAGCAGTCCTCTCGGCCGGTCCACCGGGGAGCTGTTTTTT.

V gene TRBV20-1 combines with J gene TRBJ2-5; 9 bases are a match to TRBD1. The V gene's germline CDR1 is DFQATT and CDR2 SNEGSKA (reference sequence). The CDR3 length is 14 residues. The V and J ends lost 3 bases and 4 bases, in that order; junction bases with no gene match: 6. CDR3 bases: TGCAGTGCTAGGGACGGACAGGGGATAGAGACCCAGTACTTC. Translated: CSARDGQGIETQYF.

The sample holds a few counts of this clonotype. V usage is TRBV5-1 and J usage is TRBJ2-5, with TRBD1 identical over 7 bases. CDR3 length: 14 amino acids. Germline CDR1 SGHRS, CDR2 YFSETQ. V dropped 3 bases and J dropped 5; count of bases not matched to a gene: 7. CDR3 coding DNA: TGCGCCAGCAGCTCTGGACAGGATTGGGAGACCCAGTACTTC. Its translation: CASSSGQDWETQYF.

The chain recombines TRBV12-3 or TRBV12-4 with TRBJ2-7, with 7 positions matching TRBD1. Trimming removed 5 bases from V and 7 bases from J; junction bases left unmatched: 11. The CDR3 consists of 14 residues. CDR3 nucleotide sequence: TGTGCCAGCAGTCCGATGTTGGGGACAGCTGAGCAGTACTTC. The encoded protein is CASSPMLGTAEQYF.

This chain links TRBV20-1 with TRBJ2-5; no reliable D call. CDR1 DFQATT and CDR2 SNEGSKA come from the germline V gene (reference sequence). The V and J ends lost 5 bases and 3 bases respectively, with 10 bases between them. This CDR3 is built from 12 residues. The CDR3 is CSAPRLEETQYF. CDR3 coding DNA: TGCAGTGCTCCGCGACTGGAAGAGACCCAGTACTTC.

V usage is TRBV6-1 and J usage is TRBJ2-2; 10 bases align to TRBD2. The V segment lost 8 bases and the J segment 0 bases; nucleotides outside the gene matches: 9. Germline lookup yields CDR1 MNHNS and CDR2 SASEGT. This CDR3 has 17 amino acids. The CDR3 region is CASRRLAGLANTGELFF. CDR3 coding DNA: TGTGCCAGCCGAAGACTAGCGGGTCTAGCGAACACCGGGGAGCTGTTTTTT.

The V gene is TRBV6-1, the J gene TRBJ2-5; D is ambiguous. Per the germline V gene, CDR1 is MNHNS and CDR2 is SASEGT. This CDR3 is 13 amino acids long. V gave up 7 bases and J gave up 2 bases, with 11 bases separating them. CDR3 residues: CASMGQLQETQYF. CDR3 coding DNA: TGTGCCAGCATGGGTCAGCTACAAGAGACCCAGTACTTC.

The chain carries TRBV20-1 and TRBJ2-5, with D tentatively TRBD2 (5 bases). V was shortened by 0 bases and J by 4 bases, with 15 bases between the two germline ends. This CDR3 has 15 amino acids. The germline gives CDR1 DFQATT, CDR2 SNEGSKA (reference sequence). The CDR3 DNA reads TGCAGTGCTAGAGATCCACTAGGCGTAGGAGAGACCCAGTACTTC. Encoded protein: CSARDPLGVGETQYF.